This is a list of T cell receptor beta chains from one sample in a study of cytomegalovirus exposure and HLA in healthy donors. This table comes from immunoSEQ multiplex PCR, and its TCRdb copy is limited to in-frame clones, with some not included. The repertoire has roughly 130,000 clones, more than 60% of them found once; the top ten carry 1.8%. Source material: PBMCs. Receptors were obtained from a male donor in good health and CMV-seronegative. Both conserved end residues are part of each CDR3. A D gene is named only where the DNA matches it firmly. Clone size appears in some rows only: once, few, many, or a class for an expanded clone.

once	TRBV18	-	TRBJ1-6	TGTGCCAGCTCACCAGGGGGCAATTCACCCCTCCACTTT	CASSPGGNSPLHF
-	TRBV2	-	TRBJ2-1	TGTGCCAGCTCCGGGCGGGGCGTGGGTGAGCAGTTCTTC	CASSGRGVGEQFF
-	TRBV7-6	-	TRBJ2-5	TGTGCCAGCAGCTCGTGGCTCGGGAAAGAGACCCAGTACTTC	CASSSWLGKETQYF
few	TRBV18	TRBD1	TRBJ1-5	TGTGCCAGCTCACCAGCAGGGGGACAGCCCCAGCATTTT	CASSPAGGQPQHF
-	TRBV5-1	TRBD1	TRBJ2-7	TGCGCCAGCAGACAGGGGACGTCCTACGAGCAGTACTTC	CASRQGTSYEQYF
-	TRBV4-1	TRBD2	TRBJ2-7	TGCGCCAGCAGCCGATTAGCGGGGTCGGACGAGCAGTACTTC	CASSRLAGSDEQYF
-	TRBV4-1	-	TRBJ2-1	TGCGCCAGCAGCCGCCCCCTTAGGGGTAACAATGAGCAGTTCTTC	CASSRPLRGNNEQFF
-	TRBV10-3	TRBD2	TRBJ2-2	TGTGCCATCAGGAGCGGGGGGGCCGACACCGGGGAGCTGTTTTTT	CAIRSGGADTGELFF
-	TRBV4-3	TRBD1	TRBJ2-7	TGCGCCAGCAGCCAAGAATACAGGGGGATCTCCTACGAGCAGTACTTC	CASSQEYRGISYEQYF
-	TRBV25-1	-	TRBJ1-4	TGTGCCAGCAGCCACAGGGTGACAAATGAAAAACTGTTTTTT	CASSHRVTNEKLFF
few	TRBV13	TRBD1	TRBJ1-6	TGTGCCAGCAGCTTACAGGGGGCATTCTCACCCCTCCACTTT	CASSLQGAFSPLHF
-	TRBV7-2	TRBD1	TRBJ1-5	TGTGCCAGCAGCCCGACACAGGGGGCGAATCAGCCCCAGCATTTT	CASSPTQGANQPQHF
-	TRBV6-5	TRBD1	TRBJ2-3	TGTCCCAGCAGTTTAGGACAGGGGCACACAGATACGCAGTATTTT	CPSSLGQGHTDTQYF
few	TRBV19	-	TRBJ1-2	TGTGCCAGTAGCGACGTGGGGAGCTATGGCTACACCTTC	CASSDVGSYGYTF
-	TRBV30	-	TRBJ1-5	TGTGCCTGGAATATCGGGGGAGGTAATCAGCCCCAGCATTTT	CAWNIGGGNQPQHF
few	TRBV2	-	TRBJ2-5	TGTGCCAGCACCGCTAGCCGGGAGACCCAGTACTTC	CASTASRETQYF
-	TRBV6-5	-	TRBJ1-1	TGTGCCAGCAGGCTAGACTTGAACACTGAAGCTTTCTTT	CASRLDLNTEAFF
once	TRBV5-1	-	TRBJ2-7	TGCGCCAGCAGCTTAACAGGAAAAAACTACGAGCAGTACTTC	CASSLTGKNYEQYF
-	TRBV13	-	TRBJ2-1	TGTGCCAGCAGCTCCACAGGTGGTCTCTACAATGAGCAGTTCTTC	CASSSTGGLYNEQFF
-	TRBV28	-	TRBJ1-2	TGTGCCAGCAGTTTATCCCCCTCCCCCTATGGCTACACCTTC	CASSLSPSPYGYTF
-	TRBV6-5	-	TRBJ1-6	TGTGCCAGCAGTTACAACGAGAGGGTGGGGAATTCACCCCTCCACTTT	CASSYNERVGNSPLHF
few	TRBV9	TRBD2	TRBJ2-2	TGTGCCAGCAGCCTTTGGACTAGCGGGGGGCGGCACACCGGGGAGCTGTTTTTT	CASSLWTSGGRHTGELFF
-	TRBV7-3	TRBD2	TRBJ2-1	TGTGCCAGCAGCCCCGGGGGGCGGGGGGCCTACAATGAGCAGTTCTTC	CASSPGGRGAYNEQFF
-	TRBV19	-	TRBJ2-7	TGTGCCAGTAGTAGCTACTACGAGCAGTACTTC	CASSSYYEQYF
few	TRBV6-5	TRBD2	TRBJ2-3	TGTGCCAGCCCACGGGGGGACGTTAGCACAGATACGCAGTATTTT	CASPRGDVSTDTQYF
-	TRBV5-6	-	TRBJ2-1	TGTGCCAGCAGCTTGGGGAAGAGGTATGAGCAGTTCTTC	CASSLGKRYEQFF
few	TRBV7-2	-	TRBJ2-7	TGTGCCAGCAGCTTAAGCCATTACGAGCAGTACTTC	CASSLSHYEQYF
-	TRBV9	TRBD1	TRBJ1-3	TGTGCCAGCAGCAAACCCCTACAGGGGGCAGTCGGAAACACCATATATTTT	CASSKPLQGAVGNTIYF
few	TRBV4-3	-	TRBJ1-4	TGCGCCAGCAGCCAAGATCCTCCCAGGGGAACTAATGAAAAACTGTTTTTT	CASSQDPPRGTNEKLFF
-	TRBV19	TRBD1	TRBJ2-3	TGTGCCAGCAGACAGGGCTGGGACGGGGGCACAGATACGCAGTATTTT	CASRQGWDGGTDTQYF
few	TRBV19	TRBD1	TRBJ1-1	TGTGCCAGCCGGACAGGGAACACTGAAGCTTTCTTT	CASRTGNTEAFF
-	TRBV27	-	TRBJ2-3	TGTGCCAGCAGTTTTATTGGGGAGCGGGCAGATACGCAGTATTTT	CASSFIGERADTQYF
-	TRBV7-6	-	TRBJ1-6	TGTGCCAGCAGCTTAGGCGAGAATTCACCCCTCCACTTT	CASSLGENSPLHF
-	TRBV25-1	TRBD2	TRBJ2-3	TGTGCCAGCAGCCCCGGGCTAGCGGGATACACAGATACGCAGTATTTT	CASSPGLAGYTDTQYF
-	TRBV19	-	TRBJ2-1	TGTGCCAGTAGTACCGGGATGTCCGGTGAGCAGTTCTTC	CASSTGMSGEQFF
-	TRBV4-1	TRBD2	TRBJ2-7	TGCGCCAGCAGCCAGGGGGGGGGTAACGGACTTAACTACGAGCAGTACTTC	CASSQGGGNGLNYEQYF
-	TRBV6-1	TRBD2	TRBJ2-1	TGTGCCAGCAGTGGCCCCGTCGGGGGGATAATCAATGAGCAGTTCTTC	CASSGPVGGIINEQFF
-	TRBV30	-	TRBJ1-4	TGTGCCTGGAGCTACAGTGGGCCTAATGAAAAACTGTTTTTT	CAWSYSGPNEKLFF
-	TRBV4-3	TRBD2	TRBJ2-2	TGCGCCAGCAGCCAAGGGCTTGGACTAGCAGAGAACACCGGGGAGCTGTTTTTT	CASSQGLGLAENTGELFF
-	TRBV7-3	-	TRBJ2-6	TGTGCCAGCAGCCGGATGAGGTTATCTGGGGCCAACGTCCTGACTTTC	CASSRMRLSGANVLTF
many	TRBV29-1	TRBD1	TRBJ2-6	TGCAGCGTCGCAGGGGGCGCTCCTGGGGCCAACGTCCTGACTTTC	CSVAGGAPGANVLTF
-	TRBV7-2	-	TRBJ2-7	TGTGCCAGCAGCTTCAGGACAGACAGCTACGAGCAGTACTTC	CASSFRTDSYEQYF